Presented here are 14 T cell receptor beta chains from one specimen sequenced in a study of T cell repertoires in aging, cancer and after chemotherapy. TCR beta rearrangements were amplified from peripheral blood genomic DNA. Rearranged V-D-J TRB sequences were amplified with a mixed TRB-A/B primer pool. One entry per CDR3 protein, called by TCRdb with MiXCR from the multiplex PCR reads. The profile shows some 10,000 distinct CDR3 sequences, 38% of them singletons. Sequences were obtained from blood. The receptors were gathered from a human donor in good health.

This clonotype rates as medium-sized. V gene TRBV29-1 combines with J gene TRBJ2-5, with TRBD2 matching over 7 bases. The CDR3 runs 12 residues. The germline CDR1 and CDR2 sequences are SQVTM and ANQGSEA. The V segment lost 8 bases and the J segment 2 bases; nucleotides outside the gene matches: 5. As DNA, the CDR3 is TGCAGCACCCGGGAGGCACAAGAGACCCAGTACTTC. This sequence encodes CSTREAQETQYF.

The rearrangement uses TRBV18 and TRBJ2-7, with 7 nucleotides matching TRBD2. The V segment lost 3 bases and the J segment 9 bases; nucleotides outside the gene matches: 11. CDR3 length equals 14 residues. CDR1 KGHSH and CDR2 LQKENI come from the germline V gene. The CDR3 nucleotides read TGTGCCAGCTCACCGGGTCAGCGTGGGGAGGGGCAGTACTTC. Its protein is CASSPGQRGEGQYF.

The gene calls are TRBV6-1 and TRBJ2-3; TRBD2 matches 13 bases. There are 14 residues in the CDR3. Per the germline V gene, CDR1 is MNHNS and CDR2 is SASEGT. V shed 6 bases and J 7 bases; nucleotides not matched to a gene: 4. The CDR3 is CASRGTSGTNTQYF. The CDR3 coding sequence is TGTGCCAGCAGGGGGACTAGCGGGACAAATACGCAGTATTTT.

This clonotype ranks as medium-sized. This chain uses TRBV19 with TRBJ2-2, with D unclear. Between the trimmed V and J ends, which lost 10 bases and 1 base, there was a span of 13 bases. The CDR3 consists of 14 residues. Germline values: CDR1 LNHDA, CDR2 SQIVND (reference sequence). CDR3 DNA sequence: TGTGCCACCGGTGTGCGGCTGAACACCGGGGAGCTGTTTTTT. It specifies CATGVRLNTGELFF.

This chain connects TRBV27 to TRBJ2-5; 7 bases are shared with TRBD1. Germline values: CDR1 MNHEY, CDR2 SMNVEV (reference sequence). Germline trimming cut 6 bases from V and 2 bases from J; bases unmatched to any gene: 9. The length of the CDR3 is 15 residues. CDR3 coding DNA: TGTGCCAGCAGCCCTAGCCGGGACAGACAAGAGACCCAGTACTTC. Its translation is CASSPSRDRQETQYF.

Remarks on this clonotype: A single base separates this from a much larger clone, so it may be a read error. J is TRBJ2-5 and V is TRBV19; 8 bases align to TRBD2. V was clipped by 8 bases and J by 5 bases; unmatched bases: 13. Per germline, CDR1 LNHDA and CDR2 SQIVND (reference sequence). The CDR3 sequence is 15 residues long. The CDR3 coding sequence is TGTGCCAGTCGTGGGGAGCGGGAGTATCGGGAGACCCAGTACTTC. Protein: CASRGEREYRETQYF.

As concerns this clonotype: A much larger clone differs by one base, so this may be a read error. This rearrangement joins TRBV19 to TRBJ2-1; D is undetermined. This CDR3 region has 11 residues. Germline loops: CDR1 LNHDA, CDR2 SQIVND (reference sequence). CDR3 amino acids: CASSFGVKQIF. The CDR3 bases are TGTGCCAGTAGTTTTGGAGTCAAGCAGATCTTC.

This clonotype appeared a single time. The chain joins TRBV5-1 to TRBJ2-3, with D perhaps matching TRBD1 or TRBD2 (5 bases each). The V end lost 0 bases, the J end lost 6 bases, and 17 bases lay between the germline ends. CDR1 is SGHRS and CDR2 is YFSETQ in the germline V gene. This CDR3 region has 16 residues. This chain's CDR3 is CASSLEGRTRGDTQYF. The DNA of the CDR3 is TGCGCCAGCAGCTTGGAGGGACGGACGAGAGGGGATACGCAGTATTTT. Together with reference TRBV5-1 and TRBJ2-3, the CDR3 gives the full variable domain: KAGVTQTPRYLIKTRGQQVTLSCSPISGHRSVSWYQQTPGQGLQFLFEYFSETQRNKGNFPGRFSGRQFSNSRSEMNVSTLELGDSALYLCASSLEGRTRGDTQYFGPGTRLTVL.

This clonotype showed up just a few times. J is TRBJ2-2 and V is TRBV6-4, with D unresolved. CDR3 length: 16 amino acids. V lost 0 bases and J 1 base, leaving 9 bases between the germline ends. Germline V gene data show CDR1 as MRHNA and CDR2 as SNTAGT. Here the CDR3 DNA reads TGTGCCAGCAGTGACTCTAGGGATATGAACACCGGGGAGCTGTTTTTT. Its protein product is CASSDSRDMNTGELFF.

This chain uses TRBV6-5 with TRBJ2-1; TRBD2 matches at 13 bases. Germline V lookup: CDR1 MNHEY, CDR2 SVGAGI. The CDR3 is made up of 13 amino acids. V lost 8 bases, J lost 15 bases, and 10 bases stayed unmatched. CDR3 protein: CASCRLAGGRRFF. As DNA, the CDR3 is TGTGCCAGCTGTCGACTAGCGGGAGGACGTCGGTTCTTC.

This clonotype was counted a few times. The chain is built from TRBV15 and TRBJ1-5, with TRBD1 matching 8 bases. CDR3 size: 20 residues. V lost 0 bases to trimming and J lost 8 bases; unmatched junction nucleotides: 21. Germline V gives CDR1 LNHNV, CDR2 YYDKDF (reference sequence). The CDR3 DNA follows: TGTGCCACCAGCAGAGATCCACGCGAAGGGACAGGCGGGCTCGGGAAGCCCCAGCATTTT. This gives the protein CATSRDPREGTGGLGKPQHF.

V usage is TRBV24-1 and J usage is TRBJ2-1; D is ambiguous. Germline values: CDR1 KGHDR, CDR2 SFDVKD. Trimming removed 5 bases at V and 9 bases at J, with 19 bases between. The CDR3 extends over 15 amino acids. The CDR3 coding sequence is TGTGCCACCAGTGCATTCGGTCCGAGACCCAGTGAGCAGTTCTTC. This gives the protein CATSAFGPRPSEQFF.

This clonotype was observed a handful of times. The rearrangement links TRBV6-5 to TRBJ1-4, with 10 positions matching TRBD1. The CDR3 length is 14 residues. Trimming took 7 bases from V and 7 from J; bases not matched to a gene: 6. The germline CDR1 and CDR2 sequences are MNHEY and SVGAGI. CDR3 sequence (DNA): TGTGCCAGCATGTCGGGACAGGGGCCTGAAAAACTGTTTTTT. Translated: CASMSGQGPEKLFF.

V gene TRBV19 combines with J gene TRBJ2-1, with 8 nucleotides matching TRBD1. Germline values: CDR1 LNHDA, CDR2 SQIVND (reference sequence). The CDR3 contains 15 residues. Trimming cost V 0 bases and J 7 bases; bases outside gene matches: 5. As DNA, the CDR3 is TGTGCCAGTAGTATAGAGCGGACAGGGTGGAATGAGCAGTTCTTC. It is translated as CASSIERTGWNEQFF.